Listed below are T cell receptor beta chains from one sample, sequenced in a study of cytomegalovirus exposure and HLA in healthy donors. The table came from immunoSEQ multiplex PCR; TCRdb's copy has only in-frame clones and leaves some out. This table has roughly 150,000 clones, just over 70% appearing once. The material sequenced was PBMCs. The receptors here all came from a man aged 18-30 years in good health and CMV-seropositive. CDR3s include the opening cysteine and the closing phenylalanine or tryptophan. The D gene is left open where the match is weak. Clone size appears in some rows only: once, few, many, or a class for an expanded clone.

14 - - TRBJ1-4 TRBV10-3 TGTGCCATCAGTGTGGAAGGGGCTAATGAAAAACTGTTTTTT CAISVEGANEKLFF
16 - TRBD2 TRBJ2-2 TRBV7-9 TGTGCCAGCAACCCTGGAAAAGCGCCTAGCGGGAGAGAGCTGTTTTTT CASNPGKAPSGRELFF
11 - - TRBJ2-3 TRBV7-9 TGTGCCAGCAGCCACGGAGATACGCAGTATTTT CASSHGDTQYF
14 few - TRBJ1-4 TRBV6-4 TGTGCCAGCAGTGAAATGCAGGGGAGTGAAAAACTGTTTTTT CASSEMQGSEKLFF
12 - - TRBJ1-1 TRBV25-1 TGTGCCAGCAGTGTAGCACACACTGAAGCTTTCTTT CASSVAHTEAFF
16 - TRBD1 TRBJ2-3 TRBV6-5 TGTGCCAGCAGTTACCCTGCGACAGGGGGCGCAGATACGCAGTATTTT CASSYPATGGADTQYF
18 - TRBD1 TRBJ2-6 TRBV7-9 TGTGCCAGCAGCCGCCCGGGACAGGGAATAGATGGGGCCAACGTCCTGACTTTC CASSRPGQGIDGANVLTF
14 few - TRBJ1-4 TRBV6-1 TGTGCCAGCGATGTGGCCTCCACGAGGGAAAAACTGTTTTTT CASDVASTREKLFF
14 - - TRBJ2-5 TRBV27 TGTGCCAGCAGTCCCCGTGAATACGGAGAGACCCAGTACTTC CASSPREYGETQYF
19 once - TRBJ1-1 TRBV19 TGTGCCAGTAGTATAGTGGTGGGCAGGGCGTTCTCCATGAACACTGAAGCTTTCTTT CASSIVVGRAFSMNTEAFF
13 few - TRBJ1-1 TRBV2 TGTGCCACCCAAGGACAGTTCAACTCTGAAGCTTTCTTT CATQGQFNSEAFF
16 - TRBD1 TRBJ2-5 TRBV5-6 TGTGCCAGCAGCCTTGGGACAGGCCGGACCCAAGAGACCCAGTACTTC CASSLGTGRTQETQYF
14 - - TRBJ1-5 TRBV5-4 TGTGCCAGCAGCTTACAGGGTATGAATCAGCCCCAGCATTTT CASSLQGMNQPQHF
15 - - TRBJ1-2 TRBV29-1 TGCAGCGTTGAAGATCAAGGGGCAGTAAAATATGGCTACACCTTC CSVEDQGAVKYGYTF
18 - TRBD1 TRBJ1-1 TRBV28 TGTGCCAGCAGTTTATTCTTCGACCACAGGGGTAGTAACACTGAAGCTTTCTTT CASSLFFDHRGSNTEAFF
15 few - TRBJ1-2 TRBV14 TGTGCCAGCAGCCCCCTGGGAGGGGCAGGAGGTGGCTACACCTTC CASSPLGGAGGGYTF
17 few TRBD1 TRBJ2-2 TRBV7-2 TGTGCCAGCAGCTTAGCGTTTGGGACAGGGTATACCGGGGAGCTGTTTTTT CASSLAFGTGYTGELFF
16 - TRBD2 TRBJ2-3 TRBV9 TGTGCCAGCAGCTCACGGACTAGCGGGATTGTCGATACGCAGTATTTT CASSSRTSGIVDTQYF
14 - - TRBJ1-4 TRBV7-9 TGTGCCAGCAGCACCGGGGGGGACAATGAAAAACTGTTTTTT CASSTGGDNEKLFF
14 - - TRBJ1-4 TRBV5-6 TGTGCCAGCAGCTTGAGAGGTAGTAATGAAAAACTGCTTTTT CASSLRGSNEKLLF
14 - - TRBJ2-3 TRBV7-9 TGTGCCAGCAGCTTAGGAGGGGGAAGGGATACGCAGTATTTT CASSLGGGRDTQYF
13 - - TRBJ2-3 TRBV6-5 TGTGCCAGCAGTTCCTGGGAGCTGGATACGCAGTATTTT CASSSWELDTQYF
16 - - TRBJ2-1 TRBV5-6 TGTGCCAGCAGCTTAGACTGGACTAACTCCTACAATGAGCAGTTCTTC CASSLDWTNSYNEQFF
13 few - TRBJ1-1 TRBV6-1 TGTGCCAGCAGTGAACAGGGGACCACTGAAGCTTTCTTT CASSEQGTTEAFF
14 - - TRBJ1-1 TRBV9 TGTGCCAGCAGCCCAAACCTCGGGAGCACTGAAGCTTTCTTT CASSPNLGSTEAFF
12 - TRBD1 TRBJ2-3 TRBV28 TGTGCCAGCAGGACAGGGGCAGATACGCAGTATTTT CASRTGADTQYF
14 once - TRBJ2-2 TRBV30 TGTGCCTGGAGTGGGAGCAGGAACACCGGGGAGCTGTTTTTT CAWSGSRNTGELFF
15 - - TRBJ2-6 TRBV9 TGTGCCAGCAGCGTAGGAGGGTCTGGGGCCAACGTCCTGACTTTC CASSVGGSGANVLTF
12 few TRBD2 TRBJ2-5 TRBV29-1 TGCAGCGGAGGAGTAGCGGGGGAGACCCAGTACTTC CSGGVAGETQYF
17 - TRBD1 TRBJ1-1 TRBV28 TGTGCCAGCAGTTCGACAGGGTTATTCGTACTGAACACTGAAGCTTTCTTT CASSSTGLFVLNTEAFF
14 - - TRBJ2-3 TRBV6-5 TGTGCCAGCAGGCGAAGCGGATTCACAGATACGCAGTATTTT CASRRSGFTDTQYF
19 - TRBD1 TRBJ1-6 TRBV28 TGTGCCAGCAGTTTAACCCTTTTTACAGGGGGAGGATCTCCCTCACCCCTCCACTTT CASSLTLFTGGGSPSPLHF
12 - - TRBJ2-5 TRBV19 TGTGCCAGTAGTATAGCGGGGGAGACCCCGTACTTC CASSIAGETPYF
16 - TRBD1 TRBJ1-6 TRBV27 TGTGCCAGCAGTTGGCGACAGGGGCCCGTGAATTCACCCCTCCACTTT CASSWRQGPVNSPLHF
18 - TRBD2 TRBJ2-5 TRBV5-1 TGCGCCAGCAGAACCGGGACTAGCGGGAGAGGGGCATCGGAGACCCAGTACTTC CASRTGTSGRGASETQYF
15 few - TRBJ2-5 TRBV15 TGTGCCACCAGCAGAGATTTGGCAGTCCAAGAGACCCAGTACTTC CATSRDLAVQETQYF
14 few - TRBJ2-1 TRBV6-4 TGTGCCAGCCGACTCCTCCCCTCTAGTGGTGAGCAGTTCTTC CASRLLPSSGEQFF
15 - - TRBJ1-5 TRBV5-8 TGTGCCAGCAGCTTGGCGAAAATAGGAGGTCAGCCCCAGCATTTT CASSLAKIGGQPQHF
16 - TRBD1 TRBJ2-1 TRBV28 TGTGCCAGCAGTTCCAGGACAGGGCTCGCCTACAATGAGCAGTTCTTC CASSSRTGLAYNEQFF
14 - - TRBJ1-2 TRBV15 TGTGCCACCAGCAGAGATCCAACTAACTATGGCTACACCTTC CATSRDPTNYGYTF
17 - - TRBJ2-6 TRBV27 TGTGCCAGCACGTCTTCCAGACAGTCCTCTGGGGCCAACGTCCTGACTTTC CASTSSRQSSGANVLTF
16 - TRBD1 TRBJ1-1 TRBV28 TGTGCCAGCAGTTTATGGGGACAGGAACCAAACACTGAAGCTTTCTTT CASSLWGQEPNTEAFF
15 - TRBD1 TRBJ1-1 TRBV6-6 TGTGCCAGCAGTTACCCCGGACAGGGGTACACTGAAGCTTTCTTT CASSYPGQGYTEAFF
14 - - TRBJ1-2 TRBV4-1 TGCGCCAGCAGCCAAGATCAGGGAAACTATGGCTACACCTTC CASSQDQGNYGYTF
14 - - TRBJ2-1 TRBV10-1 TGCGCCAGCAGCTCGGGGGAGGACTACAATGAGCAGTTCTTC CASSSGEDYNEQFF
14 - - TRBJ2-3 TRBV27 TGTGCCAGCAGTTGGCAGGGGTACACAGATACGCAGTATTTT CASSWQGYTDTQYF
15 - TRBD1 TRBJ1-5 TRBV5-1 TGCGCCAGCAGTGAGGACAGGGGGGTTTATCAGCCCCAGCATTTT CASSEDRGVYQPQHF
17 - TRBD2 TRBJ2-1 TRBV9 TGTGCCAGCAGCGTAGGCCGGCTAGCGGGGGCCTACAATGAGCAGTTCTTC CASSVGRLAGAYNEQFF
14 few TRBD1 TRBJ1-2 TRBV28 TGTGCCAGCAGTTTGGTGGGACAGGGGAACGGCTACACCTTC CASSLVGQGNGYTF